Each of the 20 T cell receptor beta chains below was sequenced from the same sample in a study of identical twins. TCRdb used MiXCR to reprocess the 5' RACE reads, holding one entry per CDR3 protein. Of approximately 680,000 distinct CDR3 sequences in the sample, less than 9% were seen once. This sample was also put to use in a study of yellow fever vaccine responses in identical twins.

The material sequenced was PBMCs. These receptors originate from a woman under 30 in good health.

This clonotype turned up a few times. The chain combines TRBV27 with TRBJ2-5; TRBD1 is a possible D gene (6 bases). Trimming cost V 2 bases and J 6 bases, with 22 bases left between them. Germline-derived CDR1 and CDR2 are MNHEY and SMNVEV (reference sequence). This CDR3 is 17 amino acids long. CDR3 protein: CASSLNGGQGLGKTQYF. CDR3 nucleotides: TGTGCCAGCAGTTTAAATGGTGGCCAGGGGCTTGGGAAGACCCAGTACTTC.

The chain has TRBV4-2 and TRBJ2-7; 13 bases agree with TRBD2. Unmatched junction bases numbered 7, after V lost 0 bases and J lost 2 bases. The germline CDR1 and CDR2 sequences are LGHNA and YNFKEQ. The CDR3 length is 18 residues. DNA of the CDR3: TGTGCCAGCAGCCAAGATACTAGCGGGAGGGGATTGCCCTACGAGCAGTACTTC. This gives the protein CASSQDTSGRGLPYEQYF.

The chain has TRBV10-1 and TRBJ1-4; D ambiguous. Trimming pared 6 bases from V and 7 bases from J, leaving 15 bases between. CDR3 size: 14 residues. The germline V gene encodes CDR1 WNHNN and CDR2 SYGVQD (reference sequence). The CDR3 reads CASSPRRGGEKLFF. In nucleotides, the CDR3 is TGCGCCAGCAGCCCCCGTCGGGGAGGTGAAAAACTGTTTTTT.

This chain uses TRBV19 with TRBJ1-5, with unresolved D. With 5 bases removed from V and 1 base from J, the gap between germline ends came to 12 bases. Per the germline V gene, CDR1 is LNHDA and CDR2 is SQIVND (reference sequence). The CDR3 is 15 amino acids. The CDR3 region has the DNA TGTGCCAGTAGTCCTAGACAACTAAGCAATCAGCCCCAGCATTTT. It is translated as CASSPRQLSNQPQHF.

This clonotype has only a few counts. The rearrangement uses TRBV5-1 and TRBJ2-7, with D maybe TRBD2 (6 bases). Germline assignment: CDR1 SGHRS and CDR2 YFSETQ. Trimming removed 4 bases at V and 2 bases at J, with 13 bases between. This CDR3 is built from 14 residues. The CDR3 spells CASSPGGGTYEQYF. For the CDR3, the DNA is TGCGCCAGCAGCCCTGGAGGAGGGACCTACGAGCAGTACTTC.

This clonotype occurred many times. The chain uses TRBV6-5 and TRBJ2-2; 7 nucleotides agree with TRBD2. V was pared by 0 bases and J by 4 bases, with 5 bases of the junction left unmatched. The germline V gene has CDR1 MNHEY and CDR2 SVGAGI. The CDR3 runs to 16 residues. The CDR3 is CASSYSAGRGTGELFF. In nucleotides, the CDR3 is TGTGCCAGCAGTTACTCGGCAGGGAGGGGCACCGGGGAGCTGTTTTTT.

The gene calls are TRBV29-1 and TRBJ1-2; D ambiguous. The length of the CDR3 is 15 residues. V was shortened by 1 base and J by 4 bases, with 16 bases between the two germline ends. CDR1 and CDR2 (germline): SQVTM, ANQGSEA. In DNA form, the CDR3 reads TGCAGCGTTGAAGTTGGGCATCTCTTCGGCTATGGCTACACCTTC. Its protein product is CSVEVGHLFGYGYTF.

This clonotype has a count of ten or more. This chain joins TRBV7-9 and TRBJ1-4; tentative D call: TRBD1 (5 bases). The CDR3 runs to 17 residues. CDR1 and CDR2 (germline): SEHNR, FQNEAQ (reference sequence). The germline V and J ends were trimmed by 5 bases and 0 bases, with 16 bases remaining between them. DNA for the CDR3: TGTGCCAGCAGCCCGTCCCGGTGGGGCTCAACTAATGAAAAACTGTTTTTT. Translating it yields CASSPSRWGSTNEKLFF.

This chain joins TRBV5-1 and TRBJ1-1, with TRBD1 matching over 7 bases. V was clipped by 1 base and J by 8 bases; unmatched bases: 5. The CDR3 sequence is 13 residues long. The germline gives CDR1 SGHRS, CDR2 YFSETQ. CDR3 sequence reads: CASSLRPGQEAFF. In DNA form, the CDR3 reads TGCGCCAGCAGCTTGCGTCCGGGACAGGAAGCTTTCTTT.

The table lists this clonotype with a few counts. The J gene is TRBJ1-5, the V gene TRBV6-1; D unresolved. Germline V gives CDR1 MNHNS, CDR2 SASEGT. The CDR3 spans 11 residues. V gave up 2 bases and J gave up 7 bases, with 3 bases separating them. The CDR3 region has the DNA TGTGCCAGCAGTGAACAGCAGCCCCAGCATTTT. Residues: CASSEQQPQHF.

This clonotype came up a few times. The genes are TRBV15 and TRBJ2-1, with a possible D match to TRBD2 (6 bases). Germline CDR1 LNHNV, CDR2 YYDKDF (reference sequence). V shed 0 bases and J shed 8 bases, with 11 bases lying between them. The CDR3 length is 14 residues. CDR3 protein: CATSRDSGGDEQFF. The CDR3 DNA sequence: TGTGCCACCAGCAGAGATAGCGGTGGGGATGAGCAGTTCTTC.

V is TRBV3-1 and J is TRBJ1-4, with D perhaps matching TRBD1 (5 bases). The CDR3 has 14 amino acids. Trimming left V 3 bases short and J 4 bases short, with 9 bases between. Germline V CDR1 and CDR2: LGHDT, YNNKEL (reference sequence). The CDR3 reads CASSQGLGNEKLFF. Here the CDR3 DNA reads TGTGCCAGCAGCCAGGGGCTAGGTAATGAAAAACTGTTTTTT.

The chain carries TRBV4-1 and TRBJ2-5, with TRBD1 matching 8 bases. Germline assignment: CDR1 MGHRA and CDR2 YSYEKL. This CDR3 is 16 amino acids long. V lost 0 bases, J lost 5 bases, and 8 bases stayed unmatched. CDR3 loop: CASSQEGPGGDETQYF. The CDR3 nucleotides are TGCGCCAGCAGCCAAGAGGGGCCAGGGGGCGACGAGACCCAGTACTTC.

The chain couples TRBV11-2 to TRBJ2-5, with D perhaps matching TRBD2 (6 bases). Germline-derived CDR1 and CDR2 are SGHAT and FQNNGV. Trimming removed 6 bases at V and 4 bases at J, with 15 bases between. The CDR3 length is 14 residues. CDR3 loop: CASRTSLGGETQYF. For the CDR3, the DNA is TGTGCCAGCAGGACTTCTTTGGGGGGAGAGACCCAGTACTTC. Combining the CDR3 with reference TRBV11-2 and TRBJ2-5 gives the whole variable domain EAGVAQSPRYKIIEKRQSVAFWCNPISGHATLYWYQQILGQGPKLLIQFQNNGVVDDSQLPKDRFSAERLKGVDSTLKIQPAKLEDSAVYLCASRTSLGGETQYFGPGTRLLVL.

Ten or more counts support this clonotype. This chain uses TRBV2 with TRBJ2-5; D is possibly TRBD1 (6 bases). The germline V gene encodes CDR1 SNHLY and CDR2 FYNNEI. The CDR3 runs to 14 residues. Trimming left V 4 bases short and J 5 bases short, with 14 bases between. The CDR3 sequence is CASSVQGPTETQYF. In DNA form, the CDR3 reads TGTGCCAGCAGTGTACAGGGCCCCACGGAGACCCAGTACTTC.

This clonotype was seen many times. The chain couples TRBV20-1 to TRBJ2-5; 16 nucleotides agree with TRBD2. CDR1 DFQATT and CDR2 SNEGSKA come from the germline V gene (reference sequence). The CDR3 runs to 16 residues. Germline trimming cut 6 bases from V and 4 bases from J; bases unmatched to any gene: 8. The CDR3 reads CSARPGTSGGGETQYF. CDR3 coding DNA: TGCAGTGCGAGGCCCGGGACTAGCGGGGGGGGAGAGACCCAGTACTTC.

This clonotype has just a few counts. V is TRBV5-1 and J is TRBJ2-1; 8 positions match TRBD2. Germline V CDR1 and CDR2: SGHRS, YFSETQ. The ends lost 5 bases at V and 5 bases at J; junction bases unmatched: 12. The CDR3 extends over 16 amino acids. CDR3 in DNA: TGCGCCAGCAGTTGGATTAGCGGGGCTCCTAACAATGAGCAGTTCTTC. It yields the protein CASSWISGAPNNEQFF.

There are many counts of this clonotype. The chain links TRBV7-3 to TRBJ2-5; possible D gene TRBD2, 5 bases. Germline V CDR1 and CDR2: SGHTA, FQGTGA. The CDR3 is 15 amino acids. Trimming cost V 0 bases and J 4 bases, with 12 bases left between them. The CDR3 DNA reads TGTGCCAGCAGCTTAACTAGCCTAGCTCGAGAGACCCAGTACTTC. It encodes CASSLTSLARETQYF.

This clonotype was counted only a few times. The V gene is TRBV5-1, the J gene TRBJ2-6, with 7 bases that match TRBD2. V shed 4 bases and J 0 bases; nucleotides not matched to a gene: 7. Looked up from germline, CDR1 is SGHRS and CDR2 is YFSETQ. This CDR3 region has 17 residues. The CDR3 coding sequence is TGCGCCAGCAGCCGGGGGGACGGCTACTCTGGGGCCAACGTCCTGACTTTC. Translated: CASSRGDGYSGANVLTF.

V is TRBV7-9 and J is TRBJ2-2, with 12 bases matching TRBD2. The CDR3 spans 17 residues. J gave up 4 bases and V 2 bases, and 5 bases lay outside the gene matches. The germline CDR1 and CDR2 sequences are SEHNR and FQNEAQ (reference sequence). The CDR3 protein is CASSLRGLAGSTGELFF. The CDR3 nucleotides are TGTGCCAGCAGCTTACGCGGACTAGCGGGGTCCACCGGGGAGCTGTTTTTT.